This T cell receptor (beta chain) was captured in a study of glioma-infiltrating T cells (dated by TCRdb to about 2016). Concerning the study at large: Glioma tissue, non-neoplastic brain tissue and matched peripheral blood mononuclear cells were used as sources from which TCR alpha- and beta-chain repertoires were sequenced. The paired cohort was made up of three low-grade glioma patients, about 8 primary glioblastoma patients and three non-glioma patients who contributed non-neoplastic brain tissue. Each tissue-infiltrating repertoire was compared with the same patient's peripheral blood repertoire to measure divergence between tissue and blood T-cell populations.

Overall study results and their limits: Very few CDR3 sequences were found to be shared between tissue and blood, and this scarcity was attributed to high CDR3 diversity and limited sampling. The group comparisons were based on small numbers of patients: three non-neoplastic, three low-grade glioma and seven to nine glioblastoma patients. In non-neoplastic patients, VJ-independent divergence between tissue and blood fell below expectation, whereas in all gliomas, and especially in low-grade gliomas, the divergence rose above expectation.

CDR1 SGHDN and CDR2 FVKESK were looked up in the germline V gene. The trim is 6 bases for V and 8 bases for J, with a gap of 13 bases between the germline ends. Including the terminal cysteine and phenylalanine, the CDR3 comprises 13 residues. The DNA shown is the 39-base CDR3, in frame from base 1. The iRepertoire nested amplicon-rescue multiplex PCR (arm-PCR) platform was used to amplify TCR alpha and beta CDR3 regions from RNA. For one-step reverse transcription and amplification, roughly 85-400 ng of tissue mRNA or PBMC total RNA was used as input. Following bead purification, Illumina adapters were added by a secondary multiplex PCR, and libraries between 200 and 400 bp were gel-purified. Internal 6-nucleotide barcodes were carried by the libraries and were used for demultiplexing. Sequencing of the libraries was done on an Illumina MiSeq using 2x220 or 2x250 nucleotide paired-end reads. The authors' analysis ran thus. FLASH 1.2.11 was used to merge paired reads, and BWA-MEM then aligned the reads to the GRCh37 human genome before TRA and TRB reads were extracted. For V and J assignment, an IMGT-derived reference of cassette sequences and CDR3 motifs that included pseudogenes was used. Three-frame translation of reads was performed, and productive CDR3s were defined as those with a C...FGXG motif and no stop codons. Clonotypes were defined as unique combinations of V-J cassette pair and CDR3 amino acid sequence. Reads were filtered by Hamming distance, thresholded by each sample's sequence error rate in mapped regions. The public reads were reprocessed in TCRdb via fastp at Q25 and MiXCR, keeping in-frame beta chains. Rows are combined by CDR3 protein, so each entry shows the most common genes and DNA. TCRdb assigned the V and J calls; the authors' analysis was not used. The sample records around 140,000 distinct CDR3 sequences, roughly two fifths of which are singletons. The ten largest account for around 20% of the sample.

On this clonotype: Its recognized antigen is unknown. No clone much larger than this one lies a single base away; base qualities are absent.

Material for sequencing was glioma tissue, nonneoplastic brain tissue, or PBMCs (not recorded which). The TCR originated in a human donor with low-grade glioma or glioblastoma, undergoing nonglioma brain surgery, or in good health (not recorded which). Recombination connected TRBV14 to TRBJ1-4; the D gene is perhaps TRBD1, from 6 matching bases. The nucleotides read TGTGCCAGCAGACAACAGGGTGGCGAAAAACTGTTTTTT. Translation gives CASRQQGGEKLFF. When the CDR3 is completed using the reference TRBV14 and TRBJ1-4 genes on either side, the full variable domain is EAGVTQFPSHSVIEKGQTVTLRCDPISGHDNLYWYRRVMGKEIKFLLHFVKESKQDESGMPNNRFLAERTGGTYSTLKVQPAELEDSGVYFCASRQQGGEKLFFGSGTQLSVL.